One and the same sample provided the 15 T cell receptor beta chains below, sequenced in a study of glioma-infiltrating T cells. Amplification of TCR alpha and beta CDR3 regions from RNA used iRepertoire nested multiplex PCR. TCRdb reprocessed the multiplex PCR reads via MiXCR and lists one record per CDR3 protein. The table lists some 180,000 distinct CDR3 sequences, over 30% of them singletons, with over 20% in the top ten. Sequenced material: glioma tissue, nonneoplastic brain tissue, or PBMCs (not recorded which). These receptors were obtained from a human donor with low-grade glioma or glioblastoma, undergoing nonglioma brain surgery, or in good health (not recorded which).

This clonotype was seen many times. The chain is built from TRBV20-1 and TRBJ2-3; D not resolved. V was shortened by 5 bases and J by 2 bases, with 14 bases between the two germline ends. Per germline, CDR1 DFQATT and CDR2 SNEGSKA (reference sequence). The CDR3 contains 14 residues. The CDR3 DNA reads TGCAGTGCTCGATGGGATGCGAACACAGATACGCAGTATTTT. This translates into CSARWDANTDTQYF.

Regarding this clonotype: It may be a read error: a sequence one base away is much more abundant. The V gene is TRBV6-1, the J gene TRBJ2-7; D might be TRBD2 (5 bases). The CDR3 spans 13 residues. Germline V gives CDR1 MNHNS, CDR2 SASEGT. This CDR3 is CDSSLASSYEQYF. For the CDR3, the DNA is TGTGACAGCAGCCTAGCTAGTTCCTACGAGCAGTACTTC.

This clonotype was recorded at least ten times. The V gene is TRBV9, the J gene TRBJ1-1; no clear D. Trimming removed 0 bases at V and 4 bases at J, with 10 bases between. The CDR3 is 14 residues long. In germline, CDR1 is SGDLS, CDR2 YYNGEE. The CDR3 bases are TGTGCCAGCAGCGTAGGGTCAGGCGGCACTGAAGCTTTCTTT. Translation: CASSVGSGGTEAFF.

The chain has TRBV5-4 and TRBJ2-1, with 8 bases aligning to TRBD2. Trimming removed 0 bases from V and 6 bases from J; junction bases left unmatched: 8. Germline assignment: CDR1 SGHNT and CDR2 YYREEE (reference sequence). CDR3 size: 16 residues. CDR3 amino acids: CASSLDGGRLANEQFF. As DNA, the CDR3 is TGTGCCAGCAGCTTGGATGGCGGGAGGTTGGCCAATGAGCAGTTCTTC.

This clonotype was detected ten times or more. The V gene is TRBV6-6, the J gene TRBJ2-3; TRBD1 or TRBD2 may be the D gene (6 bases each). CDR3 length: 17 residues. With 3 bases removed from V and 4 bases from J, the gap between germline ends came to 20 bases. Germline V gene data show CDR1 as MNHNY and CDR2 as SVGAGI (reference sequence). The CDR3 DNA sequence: TGTGCCAGCAGTTATTCGGGCGGGACAAGTCTTGCAGATACGCAGTATTTT. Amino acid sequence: CASSYSGGTSLADTQYF.

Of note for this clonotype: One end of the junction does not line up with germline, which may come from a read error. In nucleotides, the CDR3 is TGTGCCAGCAGCCCAATCCAGCGGGGCTACGAGAAGTACTTC. It specifies CASSPIQRGYEKYF. The V and J genes are TRBV7-9 and TRBJ2-7, with 7 bases that match TRBD2. Germline CDR1 is SEHNR and CDR2 is FQNEAQ (reference sequence). The CDR3 has 14 amino acids.

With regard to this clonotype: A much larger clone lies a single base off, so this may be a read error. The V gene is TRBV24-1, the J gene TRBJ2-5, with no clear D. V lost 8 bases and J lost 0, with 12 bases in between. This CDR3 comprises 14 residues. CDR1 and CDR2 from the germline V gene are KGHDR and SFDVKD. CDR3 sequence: CATTGDWYQETQYF. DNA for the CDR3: TGTGCCACCACTGGGGATTGGTACCAAGAGACCCAGTACTTC.

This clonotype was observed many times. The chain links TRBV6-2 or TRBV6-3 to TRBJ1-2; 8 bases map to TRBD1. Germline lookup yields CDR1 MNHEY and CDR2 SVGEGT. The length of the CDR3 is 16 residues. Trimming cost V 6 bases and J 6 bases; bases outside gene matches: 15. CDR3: CASSLRTGQTSDGYTF. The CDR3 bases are TGTGCCAGCAGCCTACGGACAGGGCAGACCTCAGATGGCTACACCTTC.

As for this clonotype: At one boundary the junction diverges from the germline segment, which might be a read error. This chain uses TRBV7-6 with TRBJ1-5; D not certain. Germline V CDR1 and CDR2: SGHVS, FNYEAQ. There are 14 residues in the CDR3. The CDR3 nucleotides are TGTGCCAGCAGCCGGGGTGGGAGCAATCGGCCCCAGCATTTT. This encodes CASSRGGSNRPQHF.

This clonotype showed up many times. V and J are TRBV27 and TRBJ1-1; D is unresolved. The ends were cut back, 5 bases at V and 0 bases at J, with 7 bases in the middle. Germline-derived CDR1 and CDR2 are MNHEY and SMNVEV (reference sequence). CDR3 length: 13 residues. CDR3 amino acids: CASSLTMNTEAFF. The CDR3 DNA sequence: TGTGCCAGCAGTCTGACTATGAACACTGAAGCTTTCTTT.

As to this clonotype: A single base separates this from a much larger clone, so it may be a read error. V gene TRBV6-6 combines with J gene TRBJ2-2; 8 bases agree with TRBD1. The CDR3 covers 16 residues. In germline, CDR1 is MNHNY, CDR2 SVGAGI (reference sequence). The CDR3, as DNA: TGTGCCAGCAGTACCCTTCAGACAGGGGCCACCGGGGGGCTGTTTTTT. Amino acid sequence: CASSTLQTGATGGLFF.

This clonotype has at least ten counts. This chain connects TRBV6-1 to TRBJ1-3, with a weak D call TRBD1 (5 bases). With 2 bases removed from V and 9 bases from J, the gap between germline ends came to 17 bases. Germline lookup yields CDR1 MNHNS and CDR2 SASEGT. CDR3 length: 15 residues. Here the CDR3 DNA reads TGTGCCAGCAGTGAATTCCAGGGATCCTTGGGCACCATATATTTT. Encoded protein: CASSEFQGSLGTIYF.

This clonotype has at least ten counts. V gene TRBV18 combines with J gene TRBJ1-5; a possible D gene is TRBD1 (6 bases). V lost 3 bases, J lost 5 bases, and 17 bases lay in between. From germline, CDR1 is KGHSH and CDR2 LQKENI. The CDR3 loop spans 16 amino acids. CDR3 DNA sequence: TGTGCCAGCTCACCGCTGGGTGGGGGGCCGGATCAGCCCCAGCATTTT. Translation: CASSPLGGGPDQPQHF.

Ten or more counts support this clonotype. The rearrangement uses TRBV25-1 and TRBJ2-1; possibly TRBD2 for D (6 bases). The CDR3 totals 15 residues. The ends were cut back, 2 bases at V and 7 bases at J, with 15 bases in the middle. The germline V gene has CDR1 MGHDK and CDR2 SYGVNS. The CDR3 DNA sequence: TGTGCCAGCAGTGAACCGGGACTCGGTAGGAATGAGCAGTTCTTC. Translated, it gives CASSEPGLGRNEQFF.

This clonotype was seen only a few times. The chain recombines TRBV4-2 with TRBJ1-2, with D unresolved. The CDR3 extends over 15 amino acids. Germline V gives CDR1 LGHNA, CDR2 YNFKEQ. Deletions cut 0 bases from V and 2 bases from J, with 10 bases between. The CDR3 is CASSQDRGENYGYTF. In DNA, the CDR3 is TGTGCCAGCAGCCAAGACCGCGGAGAAAACTATGGCTACACCTTC.